These T cell receptor beta chains were read from a single sample in a study of T cell responses to AZD1222 COVID-19 vaccine. Libraries were prepared by immunoSEQ multiplex PCR; TCRdb keeps only in-frame clonotypes and omits some of them. The data hold around 99,000 clones, with about 92% observed a single time. This specimen consisted of peripheral blood, obtained on day 0 of AZD1222 vaccination. Receptors were obtained from an adult in good health. The CDR3 runs from the conserved cysteine through the conserved F or W. Fields, in order: V gene, D gene, J gene, clone size, CDR3 protein, CDR3 DNA. The D gene is left open where the match is weak. Some rows mark clone size as missing; the rest say once, few, many or name a class of expanded clone.

TRBV29-1	.	TRBJ2-5	.	CSVSDRSSQETQYF	TGCAGCGTCTCGGACAGATCCTCCCAAGAGACCCAGTACTTC
TRBV2	.	TRBJ1-6	.	CASSQGVSSPLHF	TGTGCCAGCAGCCAGGGCGTCAGTTCACCCCTCCACTTT
TRBV7-9	TRBD1	TRBJ1-2	once	CASSLPGRGLIGYTF	TGTGCCAGCAGCTTACCCGGCAGGGGGCTAATTGGCTACACCTTC
TRBV6-5	.	TRBJ1-1	.	CASSLHESTEAFF	TGTGCCAGCAGCTTACACGAGAGCACTGAAGCTTTCTTT
TRBV5-1	TRBD2	TRBJ2-1	.	CASSLTSGSSYNEQFF	TGCGCCAGCAGCTTGACTAGCGGGAGCTCCTACAATGAGCAGTTCTTC
TRBV12-3/TRBV12-4	.	TRBJ2-7	.	CASSWDSKGEQYF	TGTGCCAGCAGTTGGGACTCCAAAGGAGAGCAGTACTTC
TRBV7-2	.	TRBJ2-1	.	CASSSSGPSNEQFF	TGTGCCAGCAGCTCTTCGGGACCCTCGAATGAGCAGTTCTTC
TRBV20-1	TRBD1	TRBJ2-1	.	CSAYRGIEQFF	TGCAGTGCCTACAGGGGTATTGAGCAGTTCTTC
TRBV29-1	TRBD1	TRBJ1-1	.	CSAGQGGLDNTEAFF	TGCAGCGCTGGACAGGGGGGGCTCGATAACACTGAAGCTTTCTTT
TRBV5-5	TRBD2	TRBJ2-7	.	CASSLTRLAAYEQYF	TGTGCCAGCAGCTTAACTAGGCTAGCGGCCTACGAGCAGTACTTC
TRBV10-3	.	TRBJ2-1	.	CAISEPGNNEQFF	TGTGCCATCAGTGAGCCGGGAAACAATGAGCAGTTCTTC
TRBV29-1	.	TRBJ2-2	.	CSVEDTGELFF	TGCAGCGTTGAGGACACCGGGGAGCTGTTTTTT
TRBV7-2	.	TRBJ2-7	.	CASSKLGVYEQYF	TGTGCCAGCAGCAAACTCGGCGTCTACGAGCAGTACTTC
TRBV5-1	.	TRBJ1-2	.	CASSTERADYGYTF	TGCGCCAGCAGCACCGAGAGGGCGGACTATGGCTACACCTTC
TRBV5-1	.	TRBJ1-3	.	CASSLAGRDSGNTIYF	TGCGCCAGCAGCTTGGCGGGACGAGACTCTGGAAACACCATATATTTT
TRBV28	.	TRBJ2-7	once	CASSGTRTPYEQYF	TGTGCCAGCAGCGGGACACGGACCCCCTACGAGCAGTACTTC
TRBV5-1	TRBD1	TRBJ2-7	once	CASSFLGQGAHEQYF	TGCGCCAGCAGCTTCCTAGGACAGGGGGCCCACGAGCAGTACTTC
TRBV5-4	.	TRBJ1-4	.	CASSPGTDRRKLFF	TGTGCCAGCAGCCCGGGGACGGACCGGAGGAAACTGTTTTTT
TRBV19	.	TRBJ2-1	.	CASSIVPGGMGEQFF	TGTGCCAGTAGTATAGTCCCCGGGGGAATGGGTGAGCAGTTCTTC
TRBV11-3	.	TRBJ2-7	.	CASSLGRGSYEQYF	TGTGCCAGCAGCTTGGGTAGGGGCTCCTACGAGCAGTACTTC